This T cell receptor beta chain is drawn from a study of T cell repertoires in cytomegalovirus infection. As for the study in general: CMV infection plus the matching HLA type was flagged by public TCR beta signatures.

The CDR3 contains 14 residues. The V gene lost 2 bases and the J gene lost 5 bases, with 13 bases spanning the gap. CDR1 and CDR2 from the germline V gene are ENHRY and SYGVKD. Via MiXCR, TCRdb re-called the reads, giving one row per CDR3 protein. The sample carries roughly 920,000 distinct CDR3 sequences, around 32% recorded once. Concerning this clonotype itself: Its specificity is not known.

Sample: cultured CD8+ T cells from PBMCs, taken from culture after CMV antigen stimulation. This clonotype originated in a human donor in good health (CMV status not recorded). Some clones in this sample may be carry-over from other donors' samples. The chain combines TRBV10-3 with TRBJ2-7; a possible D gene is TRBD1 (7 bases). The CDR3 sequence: CAISEDGGGDEQYF. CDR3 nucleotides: TGTGCCATCAGTGAGGATGGAGGGGGCGACGAGCAGTACTTC.